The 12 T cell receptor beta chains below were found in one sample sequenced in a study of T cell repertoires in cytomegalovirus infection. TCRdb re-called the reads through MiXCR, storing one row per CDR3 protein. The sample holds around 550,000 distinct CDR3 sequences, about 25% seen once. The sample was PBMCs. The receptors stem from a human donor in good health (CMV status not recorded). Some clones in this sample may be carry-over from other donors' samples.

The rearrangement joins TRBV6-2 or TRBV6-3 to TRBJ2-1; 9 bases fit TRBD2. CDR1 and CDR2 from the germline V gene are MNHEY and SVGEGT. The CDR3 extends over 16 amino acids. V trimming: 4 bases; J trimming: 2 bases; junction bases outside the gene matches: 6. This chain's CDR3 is CASSFDVAGAYNEQFF. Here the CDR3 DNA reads TGTGCCAGCAGTTTCGATGTAGCGGGAGCCTACAATGAGCAGTTCTTC.

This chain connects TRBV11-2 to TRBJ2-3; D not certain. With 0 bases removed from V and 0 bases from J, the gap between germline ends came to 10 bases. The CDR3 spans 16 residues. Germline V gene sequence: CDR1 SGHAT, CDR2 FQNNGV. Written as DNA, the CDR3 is TGTGCCAGCAGCTTAGATCTTGTGGAAAGCACAGATACGCAGTATTTT. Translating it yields CASSLDLVESTDTQYF.

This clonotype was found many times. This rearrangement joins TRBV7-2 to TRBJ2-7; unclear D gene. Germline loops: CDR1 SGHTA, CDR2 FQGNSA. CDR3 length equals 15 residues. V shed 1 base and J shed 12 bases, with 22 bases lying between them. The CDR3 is CASSLVVDAPMNMYF. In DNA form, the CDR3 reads TGTGCCAGCAGCTTAGTGGTGGATGCCCCCATGAATATGTACTTC.

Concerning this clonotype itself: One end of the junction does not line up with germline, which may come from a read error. The CDR3 nucleotides are TGTGCCAGCAGCTTAGCGCCCGATAACACCGAGGAGCTGTTTTTT. Translating it yields CASSLAPDNTEELFF. The rearrangement links TRBV7-8 to TRBJ2-2; D is ambiguous. The V gene's germline CDR1 is SGHVS and CDR2 FQNEAQ. CDR3 length equals 15 residues.

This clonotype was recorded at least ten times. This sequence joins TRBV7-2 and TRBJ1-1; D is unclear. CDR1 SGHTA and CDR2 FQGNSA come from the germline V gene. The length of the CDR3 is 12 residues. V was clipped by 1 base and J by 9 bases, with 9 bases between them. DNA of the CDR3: TGTGCCAGCAGCTTAGTATACGGCCAAGCTTTCTTT. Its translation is CASSLVYGQAFF.

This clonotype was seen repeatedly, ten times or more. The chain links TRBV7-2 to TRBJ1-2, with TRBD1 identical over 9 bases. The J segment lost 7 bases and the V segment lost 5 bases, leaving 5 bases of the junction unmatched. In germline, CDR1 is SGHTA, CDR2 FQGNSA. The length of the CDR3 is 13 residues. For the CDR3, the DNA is TGTGCCAGCAGCCGGGACAGGGCGGGTGGCTACACCTTC. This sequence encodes CASSRDRAGGYTF.

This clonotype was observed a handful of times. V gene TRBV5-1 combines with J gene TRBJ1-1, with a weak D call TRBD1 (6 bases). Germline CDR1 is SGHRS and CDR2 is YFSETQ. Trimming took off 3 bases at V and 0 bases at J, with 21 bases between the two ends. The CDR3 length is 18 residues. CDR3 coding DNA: TGCGCCAGCAGCTCCCGACTCCTAGACAGGTCCATGAACACTGAAGCTTTCTTT. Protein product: CASSSRLLDRSMNTEAFF.

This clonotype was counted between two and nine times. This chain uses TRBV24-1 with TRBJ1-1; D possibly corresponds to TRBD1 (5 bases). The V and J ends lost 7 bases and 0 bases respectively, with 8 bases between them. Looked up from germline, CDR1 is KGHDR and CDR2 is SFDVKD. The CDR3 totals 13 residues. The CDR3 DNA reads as TGTGCCACCAGGGACAAATTGAACACTGAAGCTTTCTTT. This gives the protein CATRDKLNTEAFF.

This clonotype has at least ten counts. CDR3 bases: TGTGCCAGCAGTGTGAGGGGAACAGCTGGGGCCAACGTCCTGACTTTC. Its protein is CASSVRGTAGANVLTF. The chain carries TRBV25-1 and TRBJ2-6, with D perhaps given as TRBD1 or TRBD2 (5 bases each). The CDR3 runs to 16 residues. Trimming cost V 4 bases and J 2 bases, with 12 bases left between them. The V gene's germline CDR1 is MGHDK and CDR2 SYGVNS.

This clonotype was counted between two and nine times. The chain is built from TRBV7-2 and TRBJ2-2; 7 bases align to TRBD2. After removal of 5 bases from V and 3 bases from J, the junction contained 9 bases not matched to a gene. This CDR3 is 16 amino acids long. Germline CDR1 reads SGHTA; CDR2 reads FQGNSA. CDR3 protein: CASSIRLAPYTGELFF. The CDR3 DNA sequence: TGTGCCAGCAGCATACGACTAGCCCCCTACACCGGGGAGCTGTTTTTT. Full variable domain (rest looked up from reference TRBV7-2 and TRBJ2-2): GAGVSQSPSNKVTEKGKDVELRCDPISGHTALYWYRQSLGQGLEFLIYFQGNSAPDKSGLPSDRFSAERTGGSVSTLTIQRTQQEDSAVYLCASSIRLAPYTGELFFGEGSRLTVL.

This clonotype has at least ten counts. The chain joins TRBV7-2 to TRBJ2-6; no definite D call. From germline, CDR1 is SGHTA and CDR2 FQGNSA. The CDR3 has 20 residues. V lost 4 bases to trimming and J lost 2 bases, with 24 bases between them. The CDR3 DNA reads TGTGCCAGCAGCTACCCCGGTCTCGGTACTCCTGCGGCTGGGGCCAACGTCCTGACTTTC. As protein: CASSYPGLGTPAAGANVLTF.

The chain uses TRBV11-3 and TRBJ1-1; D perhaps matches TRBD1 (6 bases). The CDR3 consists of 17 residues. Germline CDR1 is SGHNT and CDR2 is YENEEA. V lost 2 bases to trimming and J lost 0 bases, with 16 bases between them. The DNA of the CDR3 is TGTGCCAGCAGCTTATACCCAGGGGTCGGGATGAACACTGAAGCTTTCTTT. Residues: CASSLYPGVGMNTEAFF. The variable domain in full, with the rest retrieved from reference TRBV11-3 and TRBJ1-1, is EAGVVQSPRYKIIEKKQPVAFWCNPISGHNTLYWYLQNLGQGPELLIRYENEEAVDDSQLPKDRFSAERLKGVDSTLKIQPAELGDSAVYLCASSLYPGVGMNTEAFFGQGTRLTVV.